A single T cell receptor beta chain is shown here with its context. What it binds is unknown. Relative to the germline gene, one junction end is altered; a read error may explain this. Unique molecular identifiers were built into the TCR beta cDNA libraries. Input of about 0.95 to 11 million T cells yielded around 460,000 cDNA molecules. TCRdb redid the calling of the PCR reads with MiXCR, one entry per CDR3 protein. This sample has 350,000 to 450,000 distinct CDR3 sequences; 39% occur once, and the top ten carry roughly 8.2%. These data come from a study of post-analysis software for immune sequencing data. About the study: Secondary progressive, relapsing-remitting and progressive-relapsing multiple sclerosis were among the included disease courses. Study-level findings and limits: With F measure, samples from one preparation batch clustered together strongly. TRBV5-6, TRBV5-1 and TRBV20-1 belonged to a set of roughly 5 TRBV segments that were more frequent in patients than controls. Controls had significantly higher normalized Chao1 diversity than multiple sclerosis patients.

The length of the CDR3 is 17 residues. This sequence originates from a girl under 10 years old with multiple sclerosis. The rearrangement links TRBV12-3 or TRBV12-4 to TRBJ2-7, with 7 bases that match TRBD2. Material: blood. The CDR3 coding sequence is TGCGCCAGCAGTTTAGGTCGATCAGCGGGGAGCTCCTACGAGCAGTACTTC. Encoded protein: CASSLGRSAGSSYEQYF.